This is a list of T cell receptor beta chains from one sample in a study of T cell responses to AZD1222 COVID-19 vaccine. Repertoires were generated with immunoSEQ multiplex PCR, while TCRdb's copy carries only in-frame clones and drops some. The sample records around 130,000 clones, around 90% being singletons. Source: peripheral blood, taken on day 0 of AZD1222 vaccination. The receptor source for this set is an adult in good health. Each CDR3 is given with its conserved first and last residue. The D gene is left open where the match is weak. Clone size, where shown, is once, few, many, or a class for clones that have expanded.

abundance,j_gene,v_gene,d_gene,CDR3aa,CDR3nt
-,TRBJ1-1,TRBV6-5,-,CASSYLTEAFF,TGTGCCAGCAGTTATCTAACTGAAGCTTTCTTT
-,TRBJ1-2,TRBV29-1,-,CSVDRGRMGYGYTF,TGCAGCGTTGATCGGGGGAGGATGGGCTATGGCTACACCTTC
-,TRBJ2-3,TRBV4-3,-,CASSQSASTDTQYF,TGCGCCAGCAGCCAGTCTGCTAGCACAGATACGCAGTATTTT
-,TRBJ2-3,TRBV4-3,-,CASSQGTDTDTQYF,TGCGCCAGCAGCCAAGGAACAGACACAGATACGCAGTATTTT
-,TRBJ1-1,TRBV7-6,-,CASSFGTEAFF,TGTGCCAGCAGCTTCGGCACTGAAGCTTTCTTT
-,TRBJ2-2,TRBV6-5,TRBD1,CASTSGTGPGELFF,TGTGCCAGCACCTCCGGGACAGGGCCCGGGGAGCTGTTTTTT
-,TRBJ1-1,TRBV7-6,TRBD1,CASSFGTANTEAFF,TGTGCCAGCAGCTTTGGGACAGCGAACACTGAAGCTTTCTTT
-,TRBJ2-7,TRBV12-3/TRBV12-4,-,CASSLTRVGEQYF,TGTGCCAGCAGTTTAACTCGGGTGGGTGAGCAGTACTTC
-,TRBJ2-5,TRBV7-8,-,CASSRSPGETQYF,TGTGCCAGCAGCCGTTCACCAGGAGAGACCCAGTACTTC
-,TRBJ2-1,TRBV5-5,-,CASSLGQGPYSYNEQFF,TGTGCCAGCAGCTTAGGCCAGGGACCTTATTCCTACAATGAGCAGTTCTTC
-,TRBJ1-6,TRBV20-1,-,CSAGFGTPF,TGCAGTGCTGGGTTCGGGACTCCCTTT
-,TRBJ1-1,TRBV7-2,TRBD1,CASSFSTGVNTEAFF,TGTGCCAGCAGCTTCTCTACAGGGGTAAACACTGAAGCTTTCTTT
-,TRBJ2-1,TRBV7-2,-,CASSISGRYNEQFF,TGTGCCAGCAGCATATCGGGACGCTACAATGAGCAGTTCTTC
-,TRBJ1-5,TRBV18,-,CASSPQGPGYSNQPQHF,TGTGCCAGCTCACCACAAGGGCCAGGGTACAGCAATCAGCCCCAGCATTTT
-,TRBJ2-1,TRBV15,TRBD2,CATKRGGSSYNEQFF,TGTGCCACCAAACGGGGCGGGAGCTCCTACAATGAGCAGTTCTTC
-,TRBJ2-2,TRBV5-1,-,CASSLSGDVSAGELFF,TGCGCCAGCAGCTTGTCCGGGGACGTGAGTGCCGGGGAGCTGTTTTTT
-,TRBJ1-1,TRBV4-1,-,CASSQDGGYTEAFF,TGCGCCAGCAGCCAAGATGGGGGTTACACTGAAGCTTTCTTT
few,TRBJ1-5,TRBV7-9,-,CASSLSRGQPQHF,TGTGCCAGCAGCTTAAGTAGGGGCCAGCCCCAGCATTTT
-,TRBJ2-2,TRBV2,-,CASSEALGLTPGELFF,TGTGCCAGCAGTGAAGCGCTAGGTCTTACCCCCGGGGAGCTGTTTTTT
-,TRBJ1-2,TRBV6-5,TRBD1,CASSYHPTSGGNGYTF,TGTGCCAGCAGTTACCATCCCACATCAGGGGGTAATGGCTACACCTTC
-,TRBJ1-1,TRBV6-5,-,CASSYQMNTEAFF,TGTGCCAGCAGTTACCAGATGAACACTGAAGCTTTCTTT
-,TRBJ2-7,TRBV13,-,CASSPREARGYGQYF,TGTGCCAGCAGCCCTCGTGAGGCGCGGGGCTACGGGCAGTACTTC
-,TRBJ1-1,TRBV6-5,-,CASRDSANTEAFF,TGTGCCAGCAGGGACAGCGCGAACACTGAAGCTTTCTTT
-,TRBJ1-2,TRBV25-1,-,CASSEAGGYTF,TGTGCCAGCAGTGAGGCGGGGGGCTACACCTTC
once,TRBJ1-4,TRBV29-1,-,CSVALQKTNEKLFF,TGCAGCGTTGCCCTCCAGAAAACTAATGAAAAACTGTTTTTT
once,TRBJ1-5,TRBV19,-,CASSILGDQPQHF,TGTGCCAGTAGTATCTTGGGGGATCAGCCCCAGCATTTT
few,TRBJ1-5,TRBV15,-,CATSRDRAGLSNQPQHF,TGTGCCACCAGCAGAGATCGGGCAGGACTTAGCAATCAGCCCCAGCATTTT
once,TRBJ1-2,TRBV7-9,-,CASSLQGANYGYTF,TGTGCCAGCAGCTTACAGGGTGCTAACTATGGCTACACCTTC
-,TRBJ1-4,TRBV28,-,CATQGPSSVFF,TGTGCCACCCAGGGCCCTTCGTCTGTGTTTTTT
-,TRBJ2-3,TRBV7-2,-,CASSSVVSGTDTQYF,TGTGCCAGCAGCTCAGTCGTATCCGGCACAGATACGCAGTATTTT
-,TRBJ2-2,TRBV7-2,TRBD2,CASSLRTSFTGELFF,TGTGCCAGCAGCTTAAGGACTAGCTTTACCGGGGAGCTGTTTTTT
-,TRBJ1-2,TRBV18,-,CASSPGVGPLSYTF,TGTGCCAGCTCACCAGGTGTAGGCCCCTTGAGCTACACCTTC
-,TRBJ2-7,TRBV7-9,TRBD2,CASPPAGDLAESSYEQYF,TGTGCCAGCCCACCGGCAGGTGACCTAGCGGAAAGCTCCTACGAGCAGTACTTC
-,TRBJ1-1,TRBV9,-,CASSDPTGEHTEAFF,TGTGCCAGCAGCGACCCAACGGGGGAGCACACTGAAGCTTTCTTT
-,TRBJ2-2,TRBV4-2,-,CASSPTATVNTGELFF,TGTGCCAGCAGCCCAACGGCAACAGTAAACACCGGGGAGCTGTTTTTT
-,TRBJ2-6,TRBV7-9,-,CADARTGANVLTF,TGTGCCGACGCACGTACTGGGGCCAACGTCCTGACTTTC
-,TRBJ2-1,TRBV7-2,-,CASSFPGSYNEQFF,TGTGCCAGCAGCTTCCCGGGGTCCTACAATGAGCAGTTCTTC
-,TRBJ2-7,TRBV5-4,-,CASSLFPSYEQYF,TGTGCCAGCAGCTTATTTCCGTCCTACGAGCAGTACTTC
-,TRBJ2-1,TRBV9,TRBD2,CASSTSSGGSYNEQFF,TGTGCCAGCAGCACCTCTAGCGGGGGCTCCTACAATGAGCAGTTCTTC
-,TRBJ2-1,TRBV9,TRBD2,CASSVTSGYNEQFF,TGTGCCAGCAGCGTGACTAGCGGCTACAATGAGCAGTTCTTC
-,TRBJ2-3,TRBV19,-,CASSRGGSGADTQYF,TGTGCCAGTAGTAGAGGAGGGAGCGGCGCAGATACGCAGTATTTT
-,TRBJ2-2,TRBV30,TRBD2,CAWSVQGSGRGRTGELFF,TGTGCCTGGAGTGTACAGGGTAGCGGGAGGGGTCGGACCGGGGAGCTGTTTTTT
-,TRBJ2-2,TRBV24-1,TRBD2,CATSDPSGTPNTGELFF,TGTGCCACCAGTGATCCGAGCGGGACTCCCAACACCGGGGAGCTGTTTTTT
-,TRBJ1-1,TRBV14,-,CASSQGFEAFF,TGTGCCAGCAGCCAAGGCTTTGAAGCTTTCTTT
-,TRBJ2-1,TRBV11-2,TRBD2,CASSLGGTSMYEQFF,TGTGCCAGCAGCTTGGGGGGGACTAGCATGTATGAGCAGTTCTTC
-,TRBJ2-2,TRBV3-1/TRBV3-2,-,CASSPDQNTGELFF,TGTGCCAGCAGCCCCGACCAGAACACCGGGGAGCTGTTTTTT
-,TRBJ1-1,TRBV5-4,-,CASSLMGGEAFF,TGTGCCAGCAGCTTAATGGGGGGCGAGGCTTTCTTT
-,TRBJ1-1,TRBV7-2,-,CASSTMRGGNTEAFF,TGTGCCAGCAGCACCATGCGGGGTGGCAACACTGAAGCTTTCTTT
-,TRBJ2-1,TRBV7-2,-,CASSLFPWNKNTENNEQFF,TGTGCCAGCAGCTTATTTCCGTGGAACAAGAACACTGAAAACAATGAGCAGTTCTTC
-,TRBJ2-7,TRBV28,-,CASSLRFYEQYF,TGTGCCAGCAGTTTAAGGTTCTACGAGCAGTACTTC
-,TRBJ1-1,TRBV5-1,-,CASSLREAFF,TGCGCCAGCAGCTTGCGTGAAGCTTTCTTT
-,TRBJ1-2,TRBV4-1,TRBD1,CASSQFQGDYGYTF,TGCGCCAGCAGCCAGTTTCAGGGGGACTATGGCTACACCTTC